The entry below gives a single TCR beta chain sequence along with its context. V lost 6 bases and J 0 bases, leaving 11 bases between the germline ends. Per germline, CDR1 MDHEN and CDR2 SYDVKM. The CDR3 extends over 14 amino acids. This entry belongs to a study of long-term antiretroviral therapy in people with HIV. Version v3.0 of the immunoSEQ assay ran at survey level. Sequencing used immunoSEQ multiplex PCR; TCRdb keeps in-frame clones, though not all of them. This repertoire shows over 15,000 clones, 75% to 85% found once; its top ten account for 4.5%. The genes are TRBV28 and TRBJ1-1; D might be TRBD1 (5 bases). Sequenced material: unsorted PBMCs, taken 0.1 years before starting antiretroviral therapy. The sequence was collected from a young man with HIV. CDR3 protein: CASRKGTLNTEAFF. CDR3 bases: TGTGCCAGCAGGAAGGGGACCCTGAACACTGAAGCTTTCTTT.